The rows below give T cell receptor beta chains drawn from one sample of a study of blood T cells in healthy people across ages. MiXCR, applied by TCRdb to the 5' RACE reads, yields one record per CDR3 protein. The table shows more than 800,000 distinct CDR3 sequences, with under 35% occurring only once. Sequencing input: blood. These receptor sequences come from a woman of 80 years or more in good health. Both conserved end residues are part of each CDR3. D genes are given only for firm matches. Clone size is stated in some rows and not others, as once, few, many or a class when expanded.

J | size | D | V | CDR3 | DNA
TRBJ2-5 | few | TRBD1 | TRBV6-1 | CASSDRQGHQETQYF | TGTGCCAGCAGTGACCGACAGGGCCACCAAGAGACCCAGTACTTC
TRBJ1-4 | many | . | TRBV4-2 | CASSQDGAEFEKLFF | TGTGCCAGCAGCCAAGATGGGGCAGAATTTGAAAAACTGTTTTTT
TRBJ2-1 | many | TRBD2 | TRBV7-9 | CASSLVSLRRGVNNEQFF | TGTGCCAGCAGCTTAGTATCCCTCCGGCGGGGGGTAAACAATGAGCAGTTCTTC
TRBJ2-5 | many | TRBD1 | TRBV7-9 | CASSLSTGGSTETQYF | TGTGCCAGCAGCTTATCAACAGGGGGTTCGACGGAGACCCAGTACTTC
TRBJ2-5 | once | TRBD1 | TRBV9 | CASSAGTGGDNEQYF | TGTGCCAGCAGCGCAGGGACAGGGGGTGACAATGAGCAGTACTTC
TRBJ2-1 | . | TRBD2 | TRBV20-1 | CSAAGSGGYNEQFF | TGCAGTGCCGCGGGCAGCGGGGGGTACAATGAGCAGTTCTTC
TRBJ2-7 | many | . | TRBV7-2 | CASSLAGHHLEQYF | TGTGCCAGCAGCTTAGCGGGACACCACTTAGAGCAGTACTTC
TRBJ2-4 | many | . | TRBV21-1 | CASSPQTSGLEKNIQYF | TGTGCCAGCAGTCCCCAGACTAGCGGACTAGAGAAAAACATTCAGTACTTC
TRBJ2-7 | many | . | TRBV6-2/TRBV6-3 | CASSSTGHSYEQYF | TGTGCCAGCAGTTCAACAGGACACTCCTACGAGCAGTACTTC
TRBJ2-1 | many | . | TRBV6-2/TRBV6-3 | CASSLRQNNEQFF | TGTGCCAGCAGTCTACGACAGAACAATGAGCAGTTCTTC